This T cell receptor (beta chain) was captured in a study of OX40 agonist ivuxolimab in advanced cancers. At the level of the study: Dose-escalation patients suffered from hepatocellular carcinoma, melanoma, renal cell or head and neck cancer. Patients with prior anti-PD-1, anti-PD-L1 or anti-CTLA-4 therapy were eligible; about 41% had some.

This clone has ten or more counts. Its cognate antigen is unknown. TCRdb keeps only in-frame clones here, not all; method: immunoSEQ multiplex PCR. The sample includes tens of thousands of clones, 86% of them seen just once. Overall study results and limits: In CD8+ T cells, expanded clones were on average more numerous than in CD4+. Partial responders dosed at 0.1-3.0 mg/kg displayed clonal expansion ranking among the lowest.

The germline V and J ends were trimmed by 5 bases and 5 bases, with 13 bases remaining between them. CDR3 length equals 14 residues. Per the germline V gene, CDR1 is SGHTA and CDR2 is FQGNSA. The origin of this receptor is an adult with an advanced solid tumor such as melanoma, head and neck, liver or kidney cancer. The rearrangement links TRBV7-2 to TRBJ1-3; D uncertain. The starting material was CD4+ or CD8+ T cells sorted from blood, obtained in a trial of the OX40 agonist ivuxolimab. The CDR3 sequence is CASSPLLTRNTIYF. CDR3 sequence (DNA): TGTGCCAGCAGCCCCCTCCTAACGCGAAACACCATATATTTT.